Shown below are 12 T cell receptor beta chains from a single sample sequenced in a study of T cell changes during pregnancy in multiple sclerosis. The data were produced by immunoSEQ multiplex PCR, yet TCRdb's version contains in-frame clones alone and is incomplete. The sample lists some 60,000 clones; approximately 90% were seen once. The sample was CD4+ T cells from peripheral blood mononuclear cells, taken in the third trimester of pregnancy. These receptors all come from a female donor with multiple sclerosis, enrolled in a pregnancy study.

This sequence joins TRBV13 and TRBJ1-1, with D possibly being TRBD1 (5 bases). V gave up 4 bases and J gave up 6 bases, with 15 bases separating them. This CDR3 has 14 residues. CDR1 is PRHDT and CDR2 is FYEKMQ in the germline V gene (reference sequence). The CDR3 loop reads CASSYPGLGAEAFF. CDR3 DNA: TGTGCCAGCAGCTACCCAGGGCTGGGCGCTGAAGCTTTCTTT. The complete variable domain, with remaining parts taken from reference TRBV13 and TRBJ1-1, reads AAGVIQSPRHLIKEKRETATLKCYPIPRHDTVYWYQQGPGQDPQFLISFYEKMQSDKGSIPDRFSAQQFSDYHSELNMSSLELGDSALYFCASSYPGLGAEAFFGQGTRLTVV.

This chain joins TRBV11-2 and TRBJ1-5; the D gene is possibly TRBD1 (6 bases). Germline-derived CDR1 and CDR2 are SGHAT and FQNNGV. V shed 5 bases and J shed 5 bases, with 10 bases lying between them. This CDR3 spans 13 amino acids. The DNA for the CDR3 is TGTGCCAGCAGCCGTTCAGGGGATCAGCCCCAGCATTTT. It is translated as CASSRSGDQPQHF.

The chain employs TRBV2 and TRBJ2-5; 10 bases line up with TRBD2. The CDR3 extends over 14 amino acids. The germline V gene has CDR1 SNHLY and CDR2 FYNNEI. J lost 4 bases, V lost 10 bases, and 9 bases had no gene match. CDR3 in DNA: TGTGCCACCAGCGGGGGGGAAAATGGAGAGACCCAGTACTTC. Its protein product is CATSGGENGETQYF.

This clone has more than one count but fewer than ten. This chain uses TRBV6-5 with TRBJ1-1, with no clear D. The CDR3 runs 11 residues. Germline CDR1 is MNHEY and CDR2 is SVGAGI. Trimming took off 6 bases at V and 11 bases at J, with 13 bases between the two ends. The CDR3 spells CASRAGGEAFF. In DNA form, the CDR3 reads TGTGCCAGCAGGGCGGGAGGAGAGGCTTTCTTT.

The CDR3 protein is CASSDLPGGYEQYF. The DNA of the CDR3 is TGTGCCAGCAGCGACCTCCCAGGGGGCTACGAGCAGTACTTC. This chain connects TRBV5-5 to TRBJ2-7, with TRBD1 matching 7 bases. This CDR3 is 14 amino acids long. Germline CDR1 SGHKS, CDR2 YYEKEE (reference sequence). Trimming at V came to 4 bases and at J to 3 bases, leaving 7 bases not matched to a gene.

The chain recombines TRBV30 with TRBJ2-7, with 9 bases matching TRBD2. Germline CDR1 and CDR2: GTSNPN and SVGIG (reference sequence). The CDR3 has 16 amino acids. V lost 0 bases and J lost 2; bases outside the gene matches: 8. The CDR3: CAWSVTLAGGPYEQYF. CDR3 in DNA: TGTGCCTGGAGTGTAACCCTGGCGGGGGGGCCCTACGAGCAGTACTTC.

The rearrangement joins TRBV6-1 to TRBJ1-4; 9 bases fit TRBD1. Germline loops: CDR1 MNHNS, CDR2 SASEGT. The length of the CDR3 is 14 residues. V lost 6 bases, J lost 7 bases, and 6 bases stayed unmatched. DNA of the CDR3: TGTGCCAGCAGAACGCCGGGACAGGGTGAAAAACTGTTTTTT. Translation: CASRTPGQGEKLFF.

This chain links TRBV11-2 with TRBJ2-7; 11 bases align to TRBD2. From germline, CDR1 is SGHAT and CDR2 FQNNGV. This CDR3 has 15 residues. V gave up 2 bases and J gave up 4 bases; unmatched junction bases: 4. Written as DNA, the CDR3 is TGTGCCAGCAGCTTATTCGGGACTAGCGGATACGAGCAGTACTTC. Amino acids: CASSLFGTSGYEQYF.

V and J are TRBV9 and TRBJ1-6; the D gene is possibly TRBD1 (5 bases). Trimming left V 4 bases short and J 3 bases short, with 14 bases between. This CDR3 comprises 16 residues. Germline loops: CDR1 SGDLS, CDR2 YYNGEE. CDR3 region: CASSSSPQGYNSPLHF. CDR3 bases: TGTGCCAGCAGCTCGAGTCCCCAGGGCTATAATTCACCCCTCCACTTT.

The CDR3: CASSEGQGYTEAFF. CDR3 bases: TGTGCCAGCAGTGAAGGACAGGGGTACACTGAAGCTTTCTTT. The V gene is TRBV2, the J gene TRBJ1-1; TRBD1 aligns across 8 bases. Germline V gives CDR1 SNHLY, CDR2 FYNNEI. The CDR3 totals 14 residues. The junction had 1 base not matched to a gene; V was cut back by 1 base and J by 3 bases.

The genes are TRBV7-9 and TRBJ1-4, with D possibly being TRBD1 (6 bases). The germline gives CDR1 SEHNR, CDR2 FQNEAQ (reference sequence). This CDR3 spans 14 amino acids. The ends were cut back, 5 bases at V and 5 bases at J, with 12 bases in the middle. The CDR3 is CASSQGQGNEKLFF. The CDR3 coding sequence is TGTGCCAGCAGCCAGGGGCAGGGGAATGAAAAACTGTTTTTT.

The table lists this clone with a count of one. The chain carries TRBV6-5 and TRBJ2-7; 7 bases are a match to TRBD1. The CDR3 has 15 amino acids. Trimming took 0 bases from V and 1 from J; bases not matched to a gene: 3. CDR1 is MNHEY, CDR2 SVGAGI, per germline. The CDR3 nucleotides are TGTGCCAGCAGTTACTCAGTGACAGGGTCCTACGAGCAGTACTTC. It translates to CASSYSVTGSYEQYF.